The present T cell receptor beta chain was sequenced within a study of T-cell memory formation after mild COVID-19. V dropped 3 bases and J dropped 2 bases, with 11 bases sitting between them. CDR3 length: 14 amino acids. Looked up from germline, CDR1 is SGHRS and CDR2 is YFSETQ. UMIs and sample barcodes were carried by the TCR alpha and TCR beta cDNA libraries that 5'RACE produced using constant-segment primers. A single record per CDR3 protein comes from TCRdb applying MiXCR to the 5' RACE reads. The sample shows fewer than 250,000 distinct CDR3 sequences, 10% to 13% of them seen only once. The chain employs TRBV5-1 and TRBJ1-1; D call uncertain. Sequenced input: PBMCs or a T cell subset sorted from them (not recorded which). This sequence originates from a man younger than 30 who had mild COVID-19 (a few samples of this study predate the infection). Cell type and time point are not known. The CDR3 loop is CASSSRARNTEAFF. The CDR3 DNA follows: TGCGCCAGCAGCTCCCGGGCCAGAAACACTGAAGCTTTCTTT.